This T cell receptor beta chain was recovered during a study of T cell responses to AZD1222 COVID-19 vaccine. Study outcomes and limitations: The donor cohort was predominantly white British with a female majority, and clonal diversity may have been underestimated.

There are 14 residues in the CDR3. Germline values: CDR1 SGDLS, CDR2 YYNGEE. The V gene lost 5 bases and the J gene lost 1 base, with 12 bases spanning the gap. Turning to this clone: Its antigen is unknown.

TCRdb's copy holds only in-frame clones and misses some; the assay was immunoSEQ multiplex PCR. Of roughly 150,000 clones in the sample, 93% are singletons; the top ten hold around 5%. Sample: peripheral blood, taken on day 0 of AZD1222 vaccination. V is TRBV9 and J is TRBJ1-1; D unclear. This clonotype was sampled from an adult in good health. CDR3 nucleotide sequence: TGTGCCAGCAGGAAGGGAGGGCGGAACACTGAAGCTTTCTTT. Its translation is CASRKGGRNTEAFF.